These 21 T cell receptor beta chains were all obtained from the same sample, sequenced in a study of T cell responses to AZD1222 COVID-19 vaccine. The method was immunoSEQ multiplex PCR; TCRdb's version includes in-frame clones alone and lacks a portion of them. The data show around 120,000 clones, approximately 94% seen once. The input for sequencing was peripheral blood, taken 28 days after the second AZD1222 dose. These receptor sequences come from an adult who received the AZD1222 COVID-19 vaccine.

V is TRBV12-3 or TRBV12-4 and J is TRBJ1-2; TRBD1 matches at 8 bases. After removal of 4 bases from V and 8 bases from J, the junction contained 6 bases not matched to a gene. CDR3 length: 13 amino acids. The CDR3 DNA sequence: TGTGCCAGCAGTTATCGGACAGGGACCGGCTACACCTTC. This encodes CASSYRTGTGYTF.

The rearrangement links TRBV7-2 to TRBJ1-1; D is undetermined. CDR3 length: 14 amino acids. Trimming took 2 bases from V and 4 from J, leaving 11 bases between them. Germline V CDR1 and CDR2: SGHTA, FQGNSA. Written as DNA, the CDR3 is TGTGCCAGCAGCTTATGGGGTAGCAGCACTGAAGCTTTCTTT. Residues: CASSLWGSSTEAFF.

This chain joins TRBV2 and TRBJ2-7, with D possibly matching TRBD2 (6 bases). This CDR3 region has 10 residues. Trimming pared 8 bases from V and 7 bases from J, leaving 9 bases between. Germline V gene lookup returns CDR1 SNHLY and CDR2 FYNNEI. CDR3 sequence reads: CASGGGEQYF. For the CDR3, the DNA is TGTGCCAGCGGAGGAGGGGAGCAGTACTTC.

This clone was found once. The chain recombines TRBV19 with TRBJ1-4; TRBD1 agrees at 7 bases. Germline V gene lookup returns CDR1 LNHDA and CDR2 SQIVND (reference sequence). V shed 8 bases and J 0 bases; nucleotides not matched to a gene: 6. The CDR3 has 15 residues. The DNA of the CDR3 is TGTGCCAGTGCCGGGACAGTCGCAACTAATGAAAAACTGTTTTTT. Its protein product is CASAGTVATNEKLFF.

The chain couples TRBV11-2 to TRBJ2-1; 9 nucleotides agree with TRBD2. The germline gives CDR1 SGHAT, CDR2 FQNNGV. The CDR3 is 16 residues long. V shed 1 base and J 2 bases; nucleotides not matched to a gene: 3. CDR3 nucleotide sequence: TGTGCCAGCAGCTTAGGCGCGGGGGGGACCTACAATGAGCAGTTCTTC. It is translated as CASSLGAGGTYNEQFF.

The CDR3 region is CASSLYSGGAYEQYF. The CDR3 DNA is TGTGCCAGCAGCTTATACAGCGGGGGGGCCTACGAGCAGTACTTC. The genes are TRBV7-2 and TRBJ2-7, with 10 bases aligning to TRBD2. V trimming: 2 bases; J trimming: 2 bases; junction bases outside the gene matches: 3. Germline CDR1 SGHTA, CDR2 FQGNSA. The CDR3 is 15 amino acids.

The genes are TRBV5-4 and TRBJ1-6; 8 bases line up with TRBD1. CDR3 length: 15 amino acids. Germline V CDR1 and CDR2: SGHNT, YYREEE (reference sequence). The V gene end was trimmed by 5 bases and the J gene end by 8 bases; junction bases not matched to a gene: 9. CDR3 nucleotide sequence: TGTGCCAGCAGAGAGCAGGGGGCGAGAGATTCACCCCTCCACTTT. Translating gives CASREQGARDSPLHF.

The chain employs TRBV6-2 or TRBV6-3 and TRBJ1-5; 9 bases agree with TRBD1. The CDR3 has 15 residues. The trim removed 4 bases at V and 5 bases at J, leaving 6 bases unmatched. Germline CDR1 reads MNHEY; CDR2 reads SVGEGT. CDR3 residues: CASSFNRGLDQPQHF. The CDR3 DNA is TGTGCCAGCAGTTTTAACAGGGGGCTCGATCAGCCCCAGCATTTT.

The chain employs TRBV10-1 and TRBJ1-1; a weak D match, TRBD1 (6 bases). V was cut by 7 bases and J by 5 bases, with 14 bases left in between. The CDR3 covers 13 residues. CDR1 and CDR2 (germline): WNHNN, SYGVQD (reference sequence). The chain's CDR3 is CASINGQGTEAFF. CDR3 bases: TGCGCCAGCATAAATGGGCAGGGGACTGAAGCTTTCTTT.

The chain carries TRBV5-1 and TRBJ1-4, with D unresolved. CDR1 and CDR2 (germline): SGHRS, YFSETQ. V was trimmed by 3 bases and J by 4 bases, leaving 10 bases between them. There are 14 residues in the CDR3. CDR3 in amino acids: CASSSGNLNEKLFF. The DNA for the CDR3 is TGCGCCAGCAGCTCCGGAAACCTTAATGAAAAACTGTTTTTT.

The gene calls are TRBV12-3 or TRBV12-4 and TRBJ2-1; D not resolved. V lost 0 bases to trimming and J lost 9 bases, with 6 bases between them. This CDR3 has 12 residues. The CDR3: CASSLALGEQFF. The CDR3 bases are TGTGCCAGCAGTTTAGCTCTGGGTGAGCAGTTCTTC.

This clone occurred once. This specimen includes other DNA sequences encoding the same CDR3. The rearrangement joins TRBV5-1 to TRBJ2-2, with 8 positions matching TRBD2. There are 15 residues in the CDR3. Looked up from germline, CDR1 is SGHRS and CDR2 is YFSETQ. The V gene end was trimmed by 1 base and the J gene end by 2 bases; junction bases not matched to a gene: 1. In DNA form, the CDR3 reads TGCGCCAGCAGCTTGACTAGCGGAAACACCGGGGAGCTGTTTTTT. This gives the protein CASSLTSGNTGELFF.

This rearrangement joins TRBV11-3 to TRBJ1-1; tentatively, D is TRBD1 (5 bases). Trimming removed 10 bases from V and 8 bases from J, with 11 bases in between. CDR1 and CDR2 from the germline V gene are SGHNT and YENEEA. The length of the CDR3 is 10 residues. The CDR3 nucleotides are TGTGCCACCACAGGTATAGAAGCTTTCTTT. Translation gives CATTGIEAFF.

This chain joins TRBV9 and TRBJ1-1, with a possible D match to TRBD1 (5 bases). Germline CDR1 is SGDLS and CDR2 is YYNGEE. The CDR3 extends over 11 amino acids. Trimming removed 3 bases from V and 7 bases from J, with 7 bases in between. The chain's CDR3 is CASSAQGEAFF. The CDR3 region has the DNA TGTGCCAGCAGCGCCCAGGGTGAAGCTTTCTTT.

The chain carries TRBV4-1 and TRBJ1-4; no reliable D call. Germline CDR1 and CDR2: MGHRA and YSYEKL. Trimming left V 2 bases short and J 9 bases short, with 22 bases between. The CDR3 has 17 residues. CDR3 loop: CASSQRDSDEVMKKLFF. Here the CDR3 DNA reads TGCGCCAGCAGCCAAAGGGATTCGGATGAGGTAATGAAAAAACTGTTTTTT.

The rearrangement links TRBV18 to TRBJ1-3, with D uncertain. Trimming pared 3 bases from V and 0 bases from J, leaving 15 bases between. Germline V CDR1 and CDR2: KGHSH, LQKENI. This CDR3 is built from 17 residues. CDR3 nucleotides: TGTGCCAGCTCACCGTCTAGCCAGATCCCCTCTGGAAACACCATATATTTT. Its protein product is CASSPSSQIPSGNTIYF.

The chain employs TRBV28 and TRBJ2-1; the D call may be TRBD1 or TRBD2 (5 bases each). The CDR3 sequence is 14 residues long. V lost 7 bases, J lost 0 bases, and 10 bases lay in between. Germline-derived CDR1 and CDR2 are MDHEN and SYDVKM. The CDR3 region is CASTSGTSYNEQFF. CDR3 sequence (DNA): TGTGCCAGCACCTCCGGGACCTCCTACAATGAGCAGTTCTTC.

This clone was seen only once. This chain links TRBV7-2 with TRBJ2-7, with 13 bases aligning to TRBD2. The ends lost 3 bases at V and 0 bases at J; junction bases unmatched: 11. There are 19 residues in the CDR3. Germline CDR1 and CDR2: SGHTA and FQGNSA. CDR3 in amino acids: CASSLFGLAGVGSSYEQYF. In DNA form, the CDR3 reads TGTGCCAGCAGCTTGTTCGGACTAGCGGGGGTCGGGAGCTCCTACGAGCAGTACTTC.

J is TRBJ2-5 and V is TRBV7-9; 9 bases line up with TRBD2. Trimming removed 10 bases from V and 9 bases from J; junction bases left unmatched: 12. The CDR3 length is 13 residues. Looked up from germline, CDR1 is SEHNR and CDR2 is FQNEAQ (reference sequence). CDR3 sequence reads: CAIQAGGALPQYF. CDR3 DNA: TGTGCCATCCAGGCGGGGGGGGCCCTTCCCCAGTACTTC.

The DNA for the CDR3 is TGTGCCAGCAGCCCTCACTCGCATACGCAGTATTTT. Amino acids: CASSPHSHTQYF. The chain carries TRBV14 and TRBJ2-3, with D hard to call. The germline CDR1 and CDR2 sequences are SGHDN and FVKESK. The CDR3 length is 12 residues. Deletions cut 4 bases from V and 7 bases from J, with 9 bases between.

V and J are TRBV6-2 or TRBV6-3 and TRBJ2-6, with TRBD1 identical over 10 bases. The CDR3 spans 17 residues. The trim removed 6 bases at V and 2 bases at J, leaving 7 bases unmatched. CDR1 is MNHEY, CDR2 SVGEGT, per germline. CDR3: CASSDLDRGAGANVLTF. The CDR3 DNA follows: TGTGCCAGCAGCGACTTGGACAGGGGGGCTGGGGCCAACGTCCTGACTTTC.